This T cell receptor beta chain comes out of a study of glioma-infiltrating T cells. Using RNA template, CDR3s of TCR alpha and beta were amplified with iRepertoire arm-PCR. Tissue mRNA or PBMC total RNA, roughly 100-400 ng, went into one-step reverse transcription and amplification. TCRdb analysed the multiplex PCR reads with MiXCR anew, one entry per CDR3 protein. The data show approximately 90,000 distinct CDR3 sequences, roughly 23% seen once. Notes on the study in general: Non-neoplastic patients had below-expected tissue-blood divergence, while all gliomas exceeded expectation.

The sample holds many counts of this clonotype. Antigen: not known. This receptor was identified in a human donor with low-grade glioma or glioblastoma, undergoing nonglioma brain surgery, or in good health (not recorded which). Sequenced input: glioma tissue, nonneoplastic brain tissue, or PBMCs (not recorded which).

CDR3 DNA: TGTGCCAGCAGTGGGGTGGAACTAGCGGGAATAAACACCGGGGAGCTGTTTTTT. This encodes CASSGVELAGINTGELFF. The chain uses TRBV27 and TRBJ2-2, with 10 bases identical to TRBD2. V shed 5 bases, J shed 2 bases, and the junction held 11 bases outside the gene matches. The CDR3 is made up of 18 amino acids. CDR1 and CDR2 (germline): MNHEY, SMNVEV (reference sequence).